Presented here are 2 T cell receptor beta chains from one specimen sequenced in a study of read filtering for tumor transcriptome and immune sequencing. The library was built from about 0.4 ug RNA with molecular barcoded adaptors for alpha/delta and beta/gamma chains. From the reads, TCRdb called clonotypes with MiXCR, one entry per CDR3 protein. This sample yields 19,000 or so distinct CDR3 sequences, of which 22% are seen a single time; around 24% belongs to the top ten. The sequenced sample was a population of CD138-negative cells sorted from bone marrow. These receptors all stem from a donor at least 40 years old with multiple myeloma.

The rearrangement links TRBV7-2 to TRBJ2-7, with D maybe TRBD2 (7 bases). The CDR3 is 14 residues long. V lost 1 base, J lost 2 bases, and 9 bases lay in between. CDR1 is SGHTA and CDR2 is FQGNSA in the germline V gene. The CDR3 sequence: CASSLEGGAYEQYF. DNA for the CDR3: TGTGCCAGCAGCTTAGAAGGGGGGGCCTACGAGCAGTACTTC.

Concerning this clonotype itself: This may be a read error: a much more frequent sequence differs by one nucleotide. This rearrangement joins TRBV7-2 to TRBJ2-7, with 10 bases that match TRBD2. Germline V CDR1 and CDR2: SGHTA, FQGNSA. The CDR3 covers 15 residues. The CDR3 protein is CGSSWGTSVTYEQYF. In nucleotides, the CDR3 is TGTGGCAGCAGCTGGGGGACTAGCGTAACCTACGAGCAGTACTTC. Based on the CDR3 plus reference TRBV7-2 and TRBJ2-7, the full variable domain is GAGVSQSPSNKVTEKGKDVELRCDPISGHTALYWYRQSLGQGLEFLIYFQGNSAPDKSGLPSDRFSAERTGGSVSTLTIQRTQQEDSAVYLCGSSWGTSVTYEQYFGPGTRLTVT.